A selection of T cell receptor beta chains follows, all from one sample in a study of long-term antiretroviral therapy in people with HIV. Profiled with immunoSEQ multiplex PCR; TCRdb holds only in-frame clones, not every one. Altogether 20,000 to 25,000 clones are present, over 90% being singletons, with the ten largest covering about 8.9%. Here the sequenced sample was unsorted PBMCs, taken 7.6 years after starting antiretroviral therapy. These TCRs come from a woman between 40 and 55 years old with HIV. Each CDR3 is given with its conserved first and last residue. The D gene is left open where the match is weak. Part of the rows lack a size; the others show once, few, many or a class for expanded clones.

NA,TRBV10-3,TRBJ2-3,TRBD2,TGTGCCATCAGTGAATGGGGGGGTGTCACAGATACGCAGTATTTT,CAISEWGGVTDTQYF
NA,TRBV13,TRBJ2-1,TRBD2,TGTGCCAGCAGCTTAGAAGCGGGGGGGCTGAATGAGCAGTTCTTC,CASSLEAGGLNEQFF
NA,TRBV6-1,TRBJ2-3,NA,TGTGCCAGCAGTGAAGGTTCAAGGGGTGCAGATACGCAGTATTTT,CASSEGSRGADTQYF
NA,TRBV5-1,TRBJ1-1,NA,TGCGCCAGCAGCTCGGCACAGGGTGACACTGAAGCTTTCTTT,CASSSAQGDTEAFF
NA,TRBV6-1,TRBJ2-2,NA,TGTGCCGGGGAACAGGGCGGGCGGGGGACCGGGGAGCTGTTTTTT,CAGEQGGRGTGELFF
NA,TRBV5-1,TRBJ2-7,TRBD1,TGCGCCAGCAGCTTGGCCGGACGGACAGGGCGAAACTATTCCTACGAGCAGTACTTC,CASSLAGRTGRNYSYEQYF
NA,TRBV6-5,TRBJ1-1,NA,TGTGCCAGCAGTTACTCGACCCAGGGTAGGACTGAAGCTTTCTTT,CASSYSTQGRTEAFF
NA,TRBV18,TRBJ2-3,NA,TGTGCCAGCTCAACAGGGTTGGAGGGAACAGATACGCAGTATTTT,CASSTGLEGTDTQYF
NA,TRBV7-2,TRBJ1-1,TRBD1,TGTGCCAGCAGCGTCCGACAGGGGGCGACTGAAGCTTTCTTT,CASSVRQGATEAFF
NA,TRBV18,TRBJ2-7,NA,TGTGCCAGCTCACCACCGGGCGTCTACGAGCAGTACTTC,CASSPPGVYEQYF
NA,TRBV7-8,TRBJ2-3,NA,TGTGCCAGCAGCTTACGGGGTGGGACTTCGATTAGCACAGATACGCAGTATTTT,CASSLRGGTSISTDTQYF
NA,TRBV6-1,TRBJ1-2,TRBD1,TGTGCCAGCAGTGACGAGGGACAGGGAGTGTATGGCTACACCTTC,CASSDEGQGVYGYTF
NA,TRBV7-2,TRBJ2-1,TRBD2,TGTGCCAGCAGCTTCGGGGGGGCCTCCTACAATGAGCAGTTCTTC,CASSFGGASYNEQFF
once,TRBV19,TRBJ2-3,NA,TGTGCCACCTCGGGGGGCCCGATAAGAGATACGCAGTATTTT,CATSGGPIRDTQYF
NA,TRBV5-6,TRBJ2-1,NA,TGTGCCAGCAGCTTCAAACCGGGACGGTCGAGCTCCTACAATGAGCAGTTCTTC,CASSFKPGRSSSYNEQFF
NA,TRBV19,TRBJ1-5,TRBD1,TGTGCCAGCGCCGGGGGGACAGGGGGCTATCAGCCCCAGCATTTT,CASAGGTGGYQPQHF
once,TRBV6-5,TRBJ2-2,NA,TGTGCCAGCAGTCTCGGGTCCCAGTCCGGGGAGCTGTTTTTT,CASSLGSQSGELFF
NA,TRBV5-4,TRBJ2-3,TRBD1,TGTGCCAGCAGCCCGTCCCGGGACAGGGTAAGAACAGATACGCAGTATTTT,CASSPSRDRVRTDTQYF
once,TRBV19,TRBJ1-1,NA,TGTGCCAGTAGCATCGGGACCGATGAAGCTTTCTTT,CASSIGTDEAFF
NA,TRBV7-2,TRBJ1-5,NA,TGTGCCAGCAGCTTAGACATAGGGAATCAGCCCCAGCATTTT,CASSLDIGNQPQHF
NA,TRBV7-3,TRBJ2-4,TRBD2,TGTGCCAGCAGCAAACTACCGGGACTAGCGGGGGTTGAAAACATTCAGTACTTC,CASSKLPGLAGVENIQYF
NA,TRBV18,TRBJ1-2,TRBD1,TGTGCCAGCTCACCCGGACAGGGACGATTCTATGGCTACACCTTC,CASSPGQGRFYGYTF
NA,TRBV6-5,TRBJ2-5,TRBD1,TGTGCCAGCAGTTACGGAATCCAGACAGGGGGGGAGACCCAGTACTTC,CASSYGIQTGGETQYF
NA,TRBV9,TRBJ2-3,TRBD2,TGTGCCAGTAGCGTAGCGGGACTAGCGGGGCGCCACACAGATACGCAGTATTTT,CASSVAGLAGRHTDTQYF
NA,TRBV5-1,TRBJ1-1,NA,TGCGCCAGCAGCTTGGACAATGTGGGGACTGAAGCTTTCTTT,CASSLDNVGTEAFF
NA,TRBV6-6,TRBJ1-3,TRBD1,TGTGCCAGCAGATCACACGACAGGGGTGACACCATATATTTT,CASRSHDRGDTIYF
NA,TRBV30,TRBJ2-1,NA,TGTGCCTTAAGGTCCTACAATGAGCAGTTCTTC,CALRSYNEQFF
NA,TRBV7-2,TRBJ2-3,NA,TGTGCCAGCAGCCCGATGGGCTATAAATCAGATACGCAGTATTTT,CASSPMGYKSDTQYF
NA,TRBV13,TRBJ2-1,NA,TGTGCCAGCAGACTGGGGGCCCTCGCTAATGAGCAGTTCTTC,CASRLGALANEQFF
once,TRBV18,TRBJ2-1,NA,TGTGCCAGCTCACCCACCGCGTCAAATGAGCAGTTCTTC,CASSPTASNEQFF
few,TRBV19,TRBJ1-2,NA,TGTGCCAGTAGTATGGGGGGACTGGGCTATGGCTACACCTTC,CASSMGGLGYGYTF
NA,TRBV19,TRBJ1-5,NA,TGTGCCAGTAGCGCAGGGAGGTATCAGCCCCAGCATTTT,CASSAGRYQPQHF
NA,TRBV5-1,TRBJ1-2,NA,TGCGCCAGCAGCTTGGGGGATGGAGGTCCGACTAACTATGGCTACACCTTC,CASSLGDGGPTNYGYTF
NA,TRBV2,TRBJ2-2,NA,TGTGCCAGCAGTGACCAGGGGCCGAACACCGGGGAGCTGTTTTTT,CASSDQGPNTGELFF
NA,TRBV19,TRBJ1-2,NA,TGTGCCAGTAGTATTAAGGCTTGGGACCCTCAGTTCGGCTACACCTTC,CASSIKAWDPQFGYTF
NA,TRBV10-3,TRBJ1-2,NA,TGTGCCATCACCCCGACGGGGGACGTCTATGGCTACACCTTC,CAITPTGDVYGYTF
once,TRBV5-4,TRBJ2-1,TRBD2,TGTGCCAGCACCGTAGGACTAGCGGGTACCTACAATGAGCAGTTCTTC,CASTVGLAGTYNEQFF
once,TRBV5-8,TRBJ1-1,NA,TGTGCCAGCAGCTTGGAAGTCGGAACTGAAGCTTTCTTT,CASSLEVGTEAFF
NA,TRBV9,TRBJ2-3,TRBD2,TGTGCCAGCAGCGGGAGGAGCGGGGGGCTCACAGATACGCAGTATTTT,CASSGRSGGLTDTQYF
once,TRBV5-5,TRBJ1-1,TRBD1,TGTGCCAGCAGCCGACAGGGGAACACTGAAGCTTTCTTT,CASSRQGNTEAFF
NA,TRBV9,TRBJ2-7,NA,TGTGCCAGCAGCCCTCAGCTCACAAGCTCCTACGAGCAGTACTTC,CASSPQLTSSYEQYF
NA,TRBV18,TRBJ1-2,NA,TGTGCCAGCTCACCGGGTGGGGATAACTATGGCTACACCTTC,CASSPGGDNYGYTF
once,TRBV5-4,TRBJ2-2,NA,TGTGCCAGCAGCGCCGCCGGGACATTCGTCGGGGAGCTGTTTTTT,CASSAAGTFVGELFF
NA,TRBV2,TRBJ2-5,NA,TGTGCCAGCAGTGAACGTATGGGTTCACGGGAGACCCAGTACTTC,CASSERMGSRETQYF
NA,TRBV15,TRBJ1-4,NA,TGTGCCACCAGCAGAGATCGAGAGGTACTTGGTTGGGAAAAACTGTTTTTT,CATSRDREVLGWEKLFF
NA,TRBV27,TRBJ2-7,TRBD1,TGTGCCAGCAGTTTATTCTCAGGGGGCTTCGAGCAGTACTTC,CASSLFSGGFEQYF